These T cell receptor beta chains were read from a single sample in a study of blood T cell repertoires in COVID-19. Profiled with immunoSEQ multiplex PCR; TCRdb holds only in-frame clones, not every one. The table lists a few hundred thousand clones, around 84% of them singletons. Sequenced input: PBMCs or T cells enriched from blood (not recorded which). The source is a woman under 30 who had recovered from COVID-19. Each CDR3 is given with its conserved first and last residue. Fields, in order: J gene, clone size, D gene, V gene, CDR3 protein, CDR3 DNA. A D gene is named only where the DNA matches it firmly. Clone size is shown for a subset of rows, as once, few, many or a class of expanded clone.

j_call: TRBJ1-1; clone_size: -; d_call: -; v_call: TRBV7-3; cdr3_aa: CASSQQWGVTEAFF; cdr3_nt: TGTGCCAGCAGCCAACAGTGGGGGGTCACTGAAGCTTTCTTT
j_call: TRBJ2-3; clone_size: -; d_call: TRBD2; v_call: TRBV2; cdr3_aa: CASRIERGLDTQYF; cdr3_nt: TGTGCCAGCAGGATCGAGCGGGGGTTAGATACGCAGTATTTT
j_call: TRBJ2-7; clone_size: -; d_call: TRBD2; v_call: TRBV5-4; cdr3_aa: CASSFGTSGRLILNEQYF; cdr3_nt: TGTGCCAGCAGCTTTGGGACTAGCGGGAGATTAATCTTAAACGAGCAGTACTTC
j_call: TRBJ2-1; clone_size: once; d_call: TRBD2; v_call: TRBV9; cdr3_aa: CASSVEGSGSNEQFF; cdr3_nt: TGTGCCAGCAGCGTAGAAGGTAGCGGGAGTAATGAGCAGTTCTTC
j_call: TRBJ1-4; clone_size: -; d_call: TRBD1; v_call: TRBV5-8; cdr3_aa: CASSSAGTVNEKLFF; cdr3_nt: TGTGCCAGCAGCTCCGCCGGGACAGTTAATGAAAAACTGTTTTTT
j_call: TRBJ2-3; clone_size: -; d_call: TRBD1; v_call: TRBV24-1; cdr3_aa: CATSDSGTGVTDTQYF; cdr3_nt: TGTGCCACCAGTGATTCAGGGACAGGGGTCACAGATACGCAGTATTTT
j_call: TRBJ1-6; clone_size: -; d_call: -; v_call: TRBV3-1/TRBV3-2; cdr3_aa: CASSHYRGDSPLHF; cdr3_nt: TGTGCCAGCAGCCATTATAGGGGTGACTCACCCCTCCACTTT
j_call: TRBJ2-5; clone_size: once; d_call: -; v_call: TRBV19; cdr3_aa: CASSPSGPRETQYF; cdr3_nt: TGTGCCAGTAGTCCAAGCGGTCCGCGAGAGACCCAGTACTTC
j_call: TRBJ1-2; clone_size: -; d_call: TRBD1; v_call: TRBV19; cdr3_aa: CASSPAGQNNYGYTF; cdr3_nt: TGTGCCAGTAGTCCCGCGGGACAGAATAACTATGGCTACACCTTC
j_call: TRBJ1-1; clone_size: -; d_call: -; v_call: TRBV7-9; cdr3_aa: CASSLDRRGSEAFF; cdr3_nt: TGTGCCAGCAGCTTAGACCGAAGAGGGTCTGAAGCTTTCTTT
j_call: TRBJ1-1; clone_size: -; d_call: -; v_call: TRBV7-9; cdr3_aa: CASSLAAGDTEAFF; cdr3_nt: TGTGCCAGCAGTCTAGCAGCGGGGGACACTGAAGCTTTCTTT
j_call: TRBJ2-3; clone_size: -; d_call: -; v_call: TRBV28; cdr3_aa: CATEEGLNTDTQYF; cdr3_nt: TGTGCCACCGAGGAGGGGCTCAACACAGATACGCAGTATTTT
j_call: TRBJ1-5; clone_size: -; d_call: -; v_call: TRBV19; cdr3_aa: CASLDSSFNQPQHF; cdr3_nt: TGTGCCAGCCTTGACAGCTCCTTCAATCAGCCCCAGCATTTT